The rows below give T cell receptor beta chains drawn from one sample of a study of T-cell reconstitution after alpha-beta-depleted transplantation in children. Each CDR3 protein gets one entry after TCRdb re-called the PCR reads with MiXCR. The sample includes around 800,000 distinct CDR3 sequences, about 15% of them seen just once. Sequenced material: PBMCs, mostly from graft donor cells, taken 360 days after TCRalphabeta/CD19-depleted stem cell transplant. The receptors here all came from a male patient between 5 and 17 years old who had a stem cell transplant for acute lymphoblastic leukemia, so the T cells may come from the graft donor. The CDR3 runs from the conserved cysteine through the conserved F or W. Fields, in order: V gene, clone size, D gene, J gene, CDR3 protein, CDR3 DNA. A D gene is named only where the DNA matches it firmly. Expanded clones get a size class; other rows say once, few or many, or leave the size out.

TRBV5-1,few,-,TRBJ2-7,CASSWTVGSPEQYF,TGCGCCAGCAGCTGGACAGTCGGGTCGCCGGAGCAGTACTTC
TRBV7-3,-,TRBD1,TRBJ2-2,CASGLNRGLTGELFF,TGTGCCAGCGGCTTAAACAGGGGGCTCACCGGGGAGCTGTTTTTT
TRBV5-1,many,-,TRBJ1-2,CASSLVAATPNYGYTF,TGCGCCAGCAGCTTGGTGGCGGCCACTCCTAACTATGGCTACACCTTC
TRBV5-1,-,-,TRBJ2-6,CASSLRGASSGANVLTF,TGCGCCAGCAGCTTGAGGGGTGCCTCCTCTGGGGCCAACGTCCTGACTTTC
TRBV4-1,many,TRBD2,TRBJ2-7,CASSHPGLAGGINLYEQYF,TGCGCCAGCAGCCATCCCGGACTAGCGGGAGGTATCAACCTCTACGAGCAGTACTTC
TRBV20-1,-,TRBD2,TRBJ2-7,CSAKGVAGIYEQYF,TGCAGTGCTAAAGGGGTAGCGGGAATCTACGAGCAGTACTTC
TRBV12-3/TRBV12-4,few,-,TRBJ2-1,CASSPIRTAREQFF,TGTGCCAGCAGTCCTATTCGGACAGCGCGAGAGCAGTTCTTC
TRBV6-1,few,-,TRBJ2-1,CASSGPDYATYNEQFF,TGTGCCAGCAGTGGCCCTGATTATGCGACCTACAATGAGCAGTTCTTC
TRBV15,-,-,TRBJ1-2,CATSRDRGSNYGYTF,TGTGCCACCAGCAGAGATCGGGGTTCTAACTATGGCTACACCTTC
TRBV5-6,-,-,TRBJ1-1,CASSLVVDSRNTEAFF,TGTGCCAGCAGCTTGGTAGTAGACAGCCGGAACACTGAAGCTTTCTTT
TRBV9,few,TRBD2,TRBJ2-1,CASSVQGLAQYNEQFF,TGTGCCAGCAGCGTCCAGGGACTAGCGCAATACAATGAGCAGTTCTTC
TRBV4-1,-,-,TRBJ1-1,CASTLRGMGTEAFF,TGCGCCAGCACTTTGAGGGGGATGGGAACTGAAGCTTTCTTT
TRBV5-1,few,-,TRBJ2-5,CASSRARLFQETQYF,TGCGCCAGCAGCCGGGCCCGATTATTCCAAGAGACCCAGTACTTC